This T cell receptor (beta chain) was sequenced in a study of T-cell reconstitution after alpha-beta-depleted transplantation in children. Whole-study findings and limits: Newly made T cells mostly supplied T-cell counts and diversity one year after transplant.

The CDR3 is made up of 17 amino acids. J lost 0 bases, V lost 0 bases, and 5 bases had no gene match. Germline CDR1 LGHNA, CDR2 YNFKEQ. This clonotype came up many times. Its antigen is currently unknown. Preparation of the TCRbeta library involved a method that used unique molecular identifiers. TCRdb re-called the PCR reads with MiXCR, one entry per CDR3 protein. The table has over 80,000 distinct CDR3 sequences, 23% seen once. This chain joins TRBV4-2 and TRBJ1-3; 7 bases are shared with TRBD1. The receptor's source is a boy between 2 and 10 years old with acute lymphoblastic leukemia, due to receive a stem cell transplant. Sequenced here: PBMCs, sampled before TCRalphabeta/CD19-depleted stem cell transplant. Written as DNA, the CDR3 is TGTGCCAGCAGCCAAGAACACAGGGGCCTCTCTGGAAACACCATATATTTT. Amino acid sequence: CASSQEHRGLSGNTIYF.